The 21 T cell receptor beta chains given below trace back to one sample, sequenced in a study of blood T cell repertoires in COVID-19. Using immunoSEQ multiplex PCR, the repertoire was profiled, and TCRdb retains in-frame clones only, with some absent. The top ten hold roughly a tenth of the sample, which has 150,000 to 200,000 clones, about 80% seen once. The sample taken for sequencing was peripheral blood. The receptors originated from a man in his 70s with active or convalescent COVID-19.

This clone has a handful of counts. This sequence joins TRBV11-2 and TRBJ2-5; 7 nucleotides agree with TRBD2. Germline V gene sequence: CDR1 SGHAT, CDR2 FQNNGV. This CDR3 comprises 14 residues. The V segment lost 6 bases and the J segment 5 bases; nucleotides outside the gene matches: 9. This CDR3 reads CASSLLSGGETQYF. Here the CDR3 DNA reads TGTGCCAGCAGTTTGCTCTCCGGGGGGGAGACCCAGTACTTC.

The gene calls are TRBV3-1 (or the pseudogene TRBV3-2) and TRBJ2-2; D unclear. The V gene's germline CDR1 is LGHDT and CDR2 YNNKEL (reference sequence). The CDR3 contains 12 residues. The V and J ends lost 0 bases and 6 bases respectively, with 2 bases between them. The CDR3 DNA follows: TGTGCCAGCAGCCAAGACGCCGGGGAGCTGTTTTTT. Residues: CASSQDAGELFF.

The chain recombines TRBV13 with TRBJ2-5; unclear D gene. The CDR3 totals 13 residues. Trimming shortened V by 1 base and J by 4 bases, and 7 bases separated the two germline ends. The germline CDR1 and CDR2 sequences are PRHDT and FYEKMQ (reference sequence). DNA for the CDR3: TGTGCCAGCAGCTTAGCTTCGAGAGAGACCCAGTACTTC. Residues: CASSLASRETQYF.

The sample holds a few counts of this clone. The chain couples TRBV12-5 to TRBJ1-5, with D unresolved. Germline values: CDR1 LGHNT, CDR2 FRNRAP. The CDR3 has 14 amino acids. The germline V and J ends were trimmed by 2 bases and 7 bases, with 12 bases remaining between them. The CDR3 spells CASGLHSTEQPQHF. The CDR3 DNA reads TGTGCTAGTGGTTTGCACAGCACGGAACAGCCCCAGCATTTT.

This clone was recorded once. J is TRBJ1-1 and V is TRBV6-5; D gene ambiguous. Per the germline V gene, CDR1 is MNHEY and CDR2 is SVGAGI. This CDR3 contains 12 residues. V lost 8 bases and J lost 4, with 11 bases in between. CDR3 sequence: CASWSGSTEAFF. In nucleotides, the CDR3 is TGTGCCAGCTGGTCGGGGAGCACTGAAGCTTTCTTT.

Concerning this clone itself: The same CDR3 also results from other DNA sequences found in this sample. This chain connects TRBV7-2 to TRBJ2-1; D is uncertain. The CDR3 consists of 13 residues. Germline assignment: CDR1 SGHTA and CDR2 FQGNSA. Trimming cost V 1 base and J 7 bases, with 8 bases left between them. The CDR3 coding sequence is TGTGCCAGCAGCTTAGTCGCCGGGAATGAGCAGTTCTTC. This gives the protein CASSLVAGNEQFF.

The chain employs TRBV19 and TRBJ2-3, with D uncertain. CDR1 is LNHDA, CDR2 SQIVND, per germline (reference sequence). CDR3 length: 14 amino acids. V was trimmed by 2 bases and J by 6 bases, leaving 12 bases between them. The CDR3 sequence is CASSITGVSDTQYF. CDR3 coding DNA: TGTGCCAGTAGTATAACCGGAGTGTCCGATACGCAGTATTTT. The full variable domain, completed using reference TRBV19 and TRBJ2-3, is DGGITQSPKYLFRKEGQNVTLSCEQNLNHDAMYWYRQDPGQGLRLIYYSQIVNDFQKGDIAEGYSVSREKKESFPLTVTSAQKNPTAFYLCASSITGVSDTQYFGPGTRLTVL.

The chain carries TRBV7-2 and TRBJ1-6; D is perhaps TRBD1 (5 bases). Germline CDR1 reads SGHTA; CDR2 reads FQGNSA. CDR3 length equals 15 residues. The V end lost 1 base, the J end lost 4 bases, and 8 bases lay between the germline ends. This CDR3 is CASSLVQAYNSPLHF. The CDR3 region has the DNA TGTGCCAGCAGCTTAGTACAGGCTTATAATTCACCCCTCCACTTT.

The chain links TRBV6-2 or TRBV6-3 to TRBJ2-7, with D unresolved. V gave up 6 bases and J gave up 0 bases, with 15 bases separating them. Germline values: CDR1 MNHEY, CDR2 SVGEGT. The CDR3 is made up of 15 amino acids. CDR3 residues: CASSPPGLFSYEQYF. The CDR3 DNA follows: TGTGCCAGCAGCCCCCCCGGGTTGTTCTCCTACGAGCAGTACTTC.

As for this clone: The same CDR3 also results from other DNA sequences found in this sample. The CDR3 protein is CASSTQGVSTIYF. In DNA form, the CDR3 reads TGTGCCAGCAGCACACAGGGGGTCAGCACCATATATTTT. This chain joins TRBV7-2 and TRBJ1-3; 8 bases line up with TRBD1. CDR1 and CDR2 (germline): SGHTA, FQGNSA. With V trimmed by 5 bases and J by 9 bases, 6 bases remained unmatched. This CDR3 has 13 residues. The entire variable domain, with the rest obtained from reference TRBV7-2 and TRBJ1-3, is as follows: GAGVSQSPSNKVTEKGKDVELRCDPISGHTALYWYRQSLGQGLEFLIYFQGNSAPDKSGLPSDRFSAERTGGSVSTLTIQRTQQEDSAVYLCASSTQGVSTIYFGEGSWLTVV.

About this clone itself: Germline is not matched at one junction end, which may reflect a read error. Other DNA sequences in the same sample also yield this CDR3. The chain uses TRBV5-1 and TRBJ1-6; D unclear. This CDR3 has 14 residues. In germline, CDR1 is SGHRS, CDR2 YFSETQ. CDR3 bases: TGCGCCAGCAGTTTGGTTTCGTCTAATTCACCCCTCCACTTT. Translation: CASSLVSSNSPLHF.

The chain couples TRBV27 to TRBJ2-5, with 11 bases aligning to TRBD1. CDR3 length equals 14 residues. Unmatched junction bases numbered 7, after V lost 6 bases and J lost 7 bases. Germline-derived CDR1 and CDR2 are MNHEY and SMNVEV (reference sequence). Written as DNA, the CDR3 is TGTGCCAGCAGCTGGGACAGGGGGAGGGGGACCCAGTACTTC. It encodes CASSWDRGRGTQYF.

This clone came up a few times. The chain joins TRBV5-1 to TRBJ1-6, with 9 bases aligning to TRBD1. From germline, CDR1 is SGHRS and CDR2 YFSETQ. The CDR3 contains 17 residues. V shed 1 base and J 6 bases; nucleotides not matched to a gene: 8. The CDR3 here is CASSLTRTGDGNSPLHF. CDR3 coding DNA: TGCGCCAGCAGCTTGACCCGGACAGGGGATGGTAATTCACCCCTCCACTTT.

The J gene is TRBJ1-3, the V gene TRBV6-5; D is unresolved. CDR3 length: 14 amino acids. Germline CDR1 and CDR2: MNHEY and SVGAGI. V lost 6 bases to trimming and J lost 2 bases, with 11 bases between them. The CDR3 is CASRPEVPGNTIYF. The CDR3 nucleotides read TGTGCCAGCAGACCGGAGGTCCCTGGAAACACCATATATTTT.

The chain employs TRBV11-2 and TRBJ2-3, with a weak D call TRBD2 (6 bases). With 10 bases removed from V and 1 base from J, the gap between germline ends came to 18 bases. The CDR3 runs 15 residues. Germline CDR1 SGHAT, CDR2 FQNNGV. Written as DNA, the CDR3 is TGTGCCACCGGTGGGGGGACTCTCGGCACAGATACGCAGTATTTT. Protein product: CATGGGTLGTDTQYF.

This clone was seen a handful of times. This chain joins TRBV19 and TRBJ2-2; D remains unclear. This CDR3 contains 14 residues. V shed 4 bases and J shed 4 bases, with 10 bases lying between them. CDR1 and CDR2 (germline): LNHDA, SQIVND (reference sequence). The CDR3 sequence: CASSTPWLTGELFF. The CDR3 DNA follows: TGTGCCAGTAGTACCCCCTGGCTCACCGGGGAGCTGTTTTTT.

The V gene is TRBV6-5, the J gene TRBJ1-2; the match to TRBD1 covers 8 bases. This CDR3 region has 13 residues. Germline CDR1 is MNHEY and CDR2 is SVGAGI. Trimming removed 4 bases from V and 7 bases from J; junction bases left unmatched: 5. The CDR3 nucleotides read TGTGCCAGCAGTTTCCAGGGGGCGGGTGGCTACACCTTC. Protein sequence: CASSFQGAGGYTF.

The rearrangement uses TRBV29-1 and TRBJ1-2; no firm D call. The germline V gene encodes CDR1 SQVTM and CDR2 ANQGSEA. The CDR3 totals 11 residues. V shed 7 bases and J shed 4 bases, with 10 bases lying between them. The CDR3 DNA reads TGCAGCGCGGCCGGGAGCTATGGCTACACCTTC. Amino acids: CSAAGSYGYTF.

V is TRBV5-1 and J is TRBJ2-1; 8 bases line up with TRBD2. This CDR3 spans 15 amino acids. Germline CDR1 and CDR2: SGHRS and YFSETQ. The V gene end was trimmed by 0 bases and the J gene end by 7 bases; junction bases not matched to a gene: 6. For the CDR3, the DNA is TGCGCCAGCAGCTTGGTCCGGGGGGGACTAAATGAGCAGTTCTTC. It codes for CASSLVRGGLNEQFF. Together with reference TRBV5-1 and TRBJ2-1, the CDR3 gives the full variable domain: KAGVTQTPRYLIKTRGQQVTLSCSPISGHRSVSWYQQTPGQGLQFLFEYFSETQRNKGNFPGRFSGRQFSNSRSEMNVSTLELGDSALYLCASSLVRGGLNEQFFGPGTRLTVL.

This chain uses TRBV11-2 with TRBJ2-7, with 10 bases lining up with TRBD2. CDR1 and CDR2 (germline): SGHAT, FQNNGV. The CDR3 runs to 16 residues. The trim removed 2 bases at V and 4 bases at J, leaving 8 bases unmatched. The CDR3 loop is CASSLYTSGEKYEQYF. CDR3 nucleotides: TGTGCCAGCAGCTTATATACTAGCGGGGAGAAATACGAGCAGTACTTC.

This chain uses TRBV9 with TRBJ1-6; D may be TRBD1 (6 bases). The germline V and J ends were trimmed by 0 bases and 10 bases, with 14 bases remaining between them. CDR3 length: 15 amino acids. Germline CDR1 SGDLS, CDR2 YYNGEE. CDR3 nucleotide sequence: TGTGCCAGCAGCGTAGAACCAGGGGAATACTCACCCCTCCACTTT. Translated, it gives CASSVEPGEYSPLHF.